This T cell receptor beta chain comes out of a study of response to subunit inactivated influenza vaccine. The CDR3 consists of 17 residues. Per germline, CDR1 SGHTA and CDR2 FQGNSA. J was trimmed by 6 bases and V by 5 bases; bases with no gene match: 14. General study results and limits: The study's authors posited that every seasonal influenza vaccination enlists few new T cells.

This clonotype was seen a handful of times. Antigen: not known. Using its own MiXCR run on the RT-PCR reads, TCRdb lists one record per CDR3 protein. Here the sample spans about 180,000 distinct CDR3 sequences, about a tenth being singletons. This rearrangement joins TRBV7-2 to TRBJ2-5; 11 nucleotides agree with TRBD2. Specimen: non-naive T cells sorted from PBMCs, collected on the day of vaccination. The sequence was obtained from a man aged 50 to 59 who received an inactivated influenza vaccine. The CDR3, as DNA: TGTGCCAGCAGCCCTAGCCTAGCGGGAGGCCGTGTACAGACCCAGTACTTC. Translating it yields CASSPSLAGGRVQTQYF.